These T cell receptor beta chains were read from a single sample in a study of blood T cell repertoires in COVID-19. Libraries were prepared by immunoSEQ multiplex PCR; TCRdb keeps only in-frame clonotypes and omits some of them. The sample has around 400,000 clones, about 89% seen once; the top ten hold roughly 1.2%. Sequenced input: peripheral blood. All receptors derive from a middle-aged man with acute or convalescent COVID-19. Each CDR3 is given with its conserved first and last residue. The D gene is left open where the match is weak. Clone size, where shown, is once, few, many, or a class for clones that have expanded.

cdr3_aa cdr3_nt d_call j_call v_call clone_size
CASSIDREAFF TGTGCCAGTAGTATAGACAGGGAAGCTTTCTTT NA TRBJ1-1 TRBV19 NA
CASSLGDRTGIGGYTF TGCGCCAGCAGCTTGGGTGACAGGACGGGTATTGGGGGCTACACCTTC NA TRBJ1-2 TRBV5-1 few
CSVEGPQNNEQFF TGCAGCGTTGAAGGGCCCCAGAACAATGAGCAGTTCTTC NA TRBJ2-1 TRBV29-1 NA
CASSVDLDTQYF TGTGCCAGCAGCGTAGACTTGGATACGCAGTATTTT NA TRBJ2-3 TRBV9 NA
CASSSQGVSEKLFF TGTGCCAGCAGCTCACAGGGCGTAAGTGAAAAACTGTTTTTT NA TRBJ1-4 TRBV5-6 NA
CASSLRIDGGMNTEAFF TGTGCCAGCAGTTTACGGATTGATGGGGGCATGAACACTGAAGCTTTCTTT NA TRBJ1-1 TRBV27 NA
CASSSRDYKRDIQYF TGTGCCAGCAGCTCCAGGGACTACAAGAGGGACATTCAGTACTTC TRBD2 TRBJ2-4 TRBV7-9 NA
CASSDRLGRVGETQYF TGTGCCAGCAGTGACCGTTTGGGCAGGGTAGGGGAGACCCAGTACTTC NA TRBJ2-5 TRBV2 NA
CASSSFKGLLVEQYF TGTGCCAGCAGCTCTTTCAAGGGACTCCTAGTCGAGCAGTACTTC NA TRBJ2-7 TRBV5-8 NA
CASAPAGGAVGYTF TGTGCTAGTGCCCCGGCGGGGGGCGCGGTTGGCTACACCTTC NA TRBJ1-2 TRBV12-5 NA
CASSVATDSNTGELFF TGTGCCAGCAGCGTAGCTACAGATTCGAACACCGGGGAGCTGTTTTTT NA TRBJ2-2 TRBV9 NA
CASSPTTGFNQPQHF TGTGCCAGCAGTCCGACAACAGGGTTCAATCAGCCCCAGCATTTT NA TRBJ1-5 TRBV28 NA
CASSTGNTGELFF TGTGCCAGCAGTACGGGAAACACCGGGGAGCTGTTTTTT NA TRBJ2-2 TRBV7-3 NA
CASSRGSTDTQYF TGTGCCAGCAGCCGGGGAAGCACAGATACGCAGTATTTT NA TRBJ2-3 TRBV13 NA
CASLGQWGTEAFF TGTGCCAGCCTCGGACAGTGGGGCACTGAAGCTTTCTTT NA TRBJ1-1 TRBV28 NA
CASSFRASGNNEQFF TGCGCCAGCAGCTTTCGCGCTAGCGGCAACAATGAGCAGTTCTTC TRBD2 TRBJ2-1 TRBV5-1 NA
CASSLGTRGDTQYF TGTGCCAGCAGCTTAGGGACTAGAGGAGATACGCAGTATTTT TRBD2 TRBJ2-3 TRBV7-6 NA
CASSDGTGSGETQYF TGTGCCAGCAGTGATGGGACAGGGAGTGGGGAGACCCAGTACTTC TRBD1 TRBJ2-5 TRBV25-1 NA
CASSYPGGAYEQYF TGTGCCAGCAGTTACCCAGGAGGTGCCTACGAGCAGTACTTC NA TRBJ2-7 TRBV6-2/TRBV6-3 NA
CASSGTGTYEQYF TGTGCCAGCAGTGGTACAGGGACCTACGAGCAGTACTTC NA TRBJ2-7 TRBV28 NA
CASSGQALGQPQHF TGTGCCAGCTCAGGACAGGCTTTAGGCCAGCCCCAGCATTTT TRBD1 TRBJ1-5 TRBV19 NA
CASSLGGGLAGRAQYF TGTGCCAGCAGCTTAGGCGGAGGTCTAGCGGGACGGGCGCAGTATTTT TRBD2 TRBJ2-3 TRBV13 NA
CASSPTRHTQYF TGTGCCAGCAGCCCGACTAGGCATACGCAGTATTTT NA TRBJ2-3 TRBV12-3/TRBV12-4 once
CASSPPSGEETQYF TGTGCCAGCTCACCACCGAGCGGGGAAGAGACCCAGTACTTC TRBD2 TRBJ2-5 TRBV18 NA
CASSEWGLAVADTQYF TGTGCCAGCAGTGAATGGGGACTAGCAGTGGCAGATACGCAGTATTTT TRBD2 TRBJ2-3 TRBV2 NA
CASSLEGTYEQYF TGTGCCAGCAGCTTAGAAGGGACATACGAGCAGTACTTC NA TRBJ2-7 TRBV11-2 NA
CATNPGQGNEKLFF TGTGCCACCAATCCGGGACAGGGTAATGAAAAACTGTTTTTT TRBD1 TRBJ1-4 TRBV7-9 NA
CASSQGLDFETQYF TGTGCCAGCAGCCAGGGACTAGACTTTGAGACCCAGTACTTC TRBD2 TRBJ2-5 TRBV3-1/TRBV3-2 NA
CASSAGDRDTEAFF TGTGCCAGCAGTGCCGGCGACAGGGACACTGAAGCTTTCTTT TRBD1 TRBJ1-1 TRBV2 NA
CASSLDRVGYGYTF TGTGCCAGCAGCTTGGACAGGGTAGGGTATGGCTACACCTTC TRBD1 TRBJ1-2 TRBV7-2 NA
CASSSVVNEQFF TGTGCCAGCAGTTCGGTGGTAAATGAGCAGTTCTTC NA TRBJ2-1 TRBV12-3/TRBV12-4 NA
CASSLGLAGVLNEQFF TGCGCCAGCAGCTTGGGGTTAGCGGGAGTATTAAATGAGCAGTTCTTC TRBD2 TRBJ2-1 TRBV5-1 NA
CASGLYYEQYF TGTGCTAGTGGTTTGTACTACGAGCAGTACTTC NA TRBJ2-7 TRBV12-5 NA
CASSLVSGSQAGELFF TGTGCCAGCAGCTTAGTTAGCGGGAGTCAAGCCGGGGAGCTGTTTTTT TRBD2 TRBJ2-2 TRBV11-2 few
CASSKVYQGWTEAFF TGTGCCAGCAGCAAAGTTTATCAGGGTTGGACTGAAGCTTTCTTT NA TRBJ1-1 TRBV21-1 NA
CASSKRGNEQYF TGTGCCAGCAGCAAAAGAGGGAACGAGCAGTACTTC NA TRBJ2-7 TRBV7-9 once
CASSEMGGGEKLFF TGTGCCAGCAGTGAGATGGGGGGAGGGGAAAAACTGTTTTTT NA TRBJ1-4 TRBV2 few
CASSFLGQGANYGYTF TGTGCCAGCAGTTTCCTGGGACAGGGCGCTAACTATGGCTACACCTTC TRBD1 TRBJ1-2 TRBV6-2/TRBV6-3 NA
CATEGDHNEQFF TGTGCCACAGAGGGAGATCACAATGAGCAGTTCTTC NA TRBJ2-1 TRBV10-3 NA